The rows below give T cell receptor beta chains drawn from one sample of a study of T cell repertoires in cytomegalovirus infection. TCRdb analysed the reads with MiXCR anew, one entry per CDR3 protein. The sample includes under 350,000 distinct CDR3 sequences, about 8.8% of them seen just once. The sequencing sample was made of PBMCs. These receptors were obtained from a human donor in good health (CMV status not recorded). Some clones in this sample may be carry-over from other donors' samples. Each CDR3 is given with its conserved first and last residue. D genes are given only for firm matches. Part of the rows lack a size; the others show once, few, many or a class for expanded clones.

cdr3_aa cdr3_nt j_call clone_size v_call d_call
CASSAPETSNYGYTF TGCGCCAGCAGCGCCCCCGAAACCTCTAACTATGGCTACACCTTC TRBJ1-2 many TRBV10-2 NA
CAISQDRMNTEAFF TGTGCCATCAGCCAGGACAGGATGAACACTGAAGCTTTCTTT TRBJ1-1 NA TRBV10-3 TRBD1
CGRGGGADTQYF TGCGGCAGGGGAGGCGGGGCAGATACGCAGTATTTT TRBJ2-3 NA TRBV20-1 NA
CASTLQRMNTEAFF TGTGCCAGCACCCTACAGCGAATGAACACTGAAGCTTTCTTT TRBJ1-1 NA TRBV3-1 NA
CASSSQGVNTEAFF TGTGCCAGCAGTTCACAGGGGGTTAACACTGAAGCTTTCTTT TRBJ1-1 many TRBV7-2 TRBD1
CSARVSEETQYF TGCAGTGCTAGAGTCTCCGAAGAGACCCAGTACTTC TRBJ2-5 NA TRBV20-1 NA
CASSLESSTDTQYF TGTGCCAGCAGCTTAGAGTCTAGCACAGATACGCAGTATTTT TRBJ2-3 many TRBV7-2 NA
CASSEAGNSGANVLTF TGTGCCAGCAGTGAGGCCGGGAACTCTGGGGCCAACGTCCTGACTTTC TRBJ2-6 NA TRBV2 NA
CATMDRVTVELFF TGTGCCACCATGGACAGGGTAACGGTGGAGCTGTTTTTT TRBJ2-2 many TRBV6-2/TRBV6-3 TRBD1
CSAPGLDYNQPQHF TGCAGTGCCCCGGGACTGGATTACAATCAGCCCCAGCATTTT TRBJ1-5 many TRBV20-1 NA
CASSLVAGLSKKGNEQFF TGTGCCAGCAGCTTGGTAGCCGGACTGTCGAAAAAGGGCAATGAGCAGTTCTTC TRBJ2-1 many TRBV5-6 NA
CASSFPTGGGHSEETQYF TGCGCCAGCAGCTTCCCCACAGGGGGCGGTCATTCGGAAGAGACCCAGTACTTC TRBJ2-5 few TRBV5-1 TRBD1
CASSPQTGTEAFF TGTGCCAGCAGCCCTCAGACAGGCACTGAAGCTTTCTTT TRBJ1-1 many TRBV7-2 NA
CASSEEGSRGGKQFF TGTGCCAGCAGTGAAGAAGGTTCGCGGGGTGGAAAGCAGTTCTTC TRBJ2-1 many TRBV2 NA
CASSFAGGREETQYF TGTGCCAGCAGTTTTGCAGGGGGACGGGAAGAGACCCAGTACTTC TRBJ2-5 many TRBV12-3/TRBV12-4 TRBD1
CASGFQGGQDYEQYF TGCGCCAGCGGGTTTCAGGGCGGACAGGACTACGAGCAGTACTTC TRBJ2-7 few TRBV4-1 TRBD1